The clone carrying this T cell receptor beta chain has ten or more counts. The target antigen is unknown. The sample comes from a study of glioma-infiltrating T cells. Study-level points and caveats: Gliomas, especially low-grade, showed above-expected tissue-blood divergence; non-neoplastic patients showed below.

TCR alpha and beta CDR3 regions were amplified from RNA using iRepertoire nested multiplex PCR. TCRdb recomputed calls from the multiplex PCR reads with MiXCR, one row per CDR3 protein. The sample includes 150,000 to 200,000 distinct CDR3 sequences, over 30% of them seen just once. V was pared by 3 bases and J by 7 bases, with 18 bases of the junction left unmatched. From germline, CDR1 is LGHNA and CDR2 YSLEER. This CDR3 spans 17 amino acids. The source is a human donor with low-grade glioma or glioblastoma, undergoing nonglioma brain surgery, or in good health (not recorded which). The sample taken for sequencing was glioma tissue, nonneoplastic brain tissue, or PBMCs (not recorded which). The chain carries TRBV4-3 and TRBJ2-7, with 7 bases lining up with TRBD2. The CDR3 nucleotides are TGCGCCAGCAGCCATGGCCCTAGCGGTCAAGCGTTCAGTGAGCAGTACTTC. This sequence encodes CASSHGPSGQAFSEQYF.